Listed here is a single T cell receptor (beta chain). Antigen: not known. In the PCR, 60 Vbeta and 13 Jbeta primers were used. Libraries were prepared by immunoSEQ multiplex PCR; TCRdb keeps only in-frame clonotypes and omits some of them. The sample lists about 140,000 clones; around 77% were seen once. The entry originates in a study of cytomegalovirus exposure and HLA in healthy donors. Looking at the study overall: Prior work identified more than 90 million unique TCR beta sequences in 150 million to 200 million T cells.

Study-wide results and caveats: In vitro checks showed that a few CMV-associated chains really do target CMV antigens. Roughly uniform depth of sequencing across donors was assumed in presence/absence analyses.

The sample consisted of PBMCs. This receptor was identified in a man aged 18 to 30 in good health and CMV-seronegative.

The CDR3 DNA follows: TGTGCCACCAGCAGACAGACAGGGAACATTCAGTACTTC. This encodes CATSRQTGNIQYF. The chain joins TRBV15 to TRBJ2-4; 7 bases match TRBD1. CDR3 length: 13 residues. The V gene end was trimmed by 2 bases and the J gene end by 7 bases; junction bases not matched to a gene: 2. Germline CDR1 and CDR2: LNHNV and YYDKDF (reference sequence). The variable domain in full, completed from reference TRBV15 and TRBJ2-4, reads DAMVIQNPRYQVTQFGKPVTLSCSQTLNHNVMYWYQQKSSQAPKLLFHYYDKDFNNEADTPDNFQSRRPNTSFCFLDIRSPGLGDTAMYLCATSRQTGNIQYFGAGTRLSVL.